This T cell receptor (beta chain) is drawn from a study of shared clonotypes between healthy human individuals. V shed 10 bases and J 0 bases; nucleotides not matched to a gene: 11. The CDR3 length is 15 residues. CDR1 is MNHNS and CDR2 is SASEGT in the germline V gene. Repertoires were generated with immunoSEQ multiplex PCR, while TCRdb's copy carries only in-frame clones and drops some. In the table there are a few hundred thousand clones, about 97% of which are singletons. Sample: memory CD8+ T cells sorted from blood. Subset indicated: CD45RO+ cells pooled with CCR7-negative TemRA cells. The gene calls are TRBV6-1 and TRBJ2-7; 8 bases match TRBD1. This TCR was recovered from a man aged 25-45 years in good health. In nucleotides, the CDR3 is TGTGCCACCAACGCCCGGGACAGGAGCTCCTACGAGCAGTACTTC. Amino acids: CATNARDRSSYEQYF.